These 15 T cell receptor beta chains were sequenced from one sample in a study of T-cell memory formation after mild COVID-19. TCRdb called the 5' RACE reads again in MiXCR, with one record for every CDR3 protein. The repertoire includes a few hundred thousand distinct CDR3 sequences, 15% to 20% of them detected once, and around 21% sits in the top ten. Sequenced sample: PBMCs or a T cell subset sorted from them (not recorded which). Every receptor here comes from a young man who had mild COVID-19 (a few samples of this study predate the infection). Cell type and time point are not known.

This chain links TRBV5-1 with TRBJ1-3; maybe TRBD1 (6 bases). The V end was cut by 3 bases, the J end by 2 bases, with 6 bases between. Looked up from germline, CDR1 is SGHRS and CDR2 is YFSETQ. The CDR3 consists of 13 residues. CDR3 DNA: TGCGCCAGCAGCTGGGACACTGGAAACACCATATATTTT. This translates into CASSWDTGNTIYF.

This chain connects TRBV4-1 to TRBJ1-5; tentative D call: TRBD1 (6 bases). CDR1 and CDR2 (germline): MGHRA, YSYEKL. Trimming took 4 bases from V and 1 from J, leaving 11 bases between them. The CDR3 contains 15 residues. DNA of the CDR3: TGCGCCAGCAGCCCTGGAGGACAGAGCAATCAGCCCCAGCATTTT. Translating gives CASSPGGQSNQPQHF.

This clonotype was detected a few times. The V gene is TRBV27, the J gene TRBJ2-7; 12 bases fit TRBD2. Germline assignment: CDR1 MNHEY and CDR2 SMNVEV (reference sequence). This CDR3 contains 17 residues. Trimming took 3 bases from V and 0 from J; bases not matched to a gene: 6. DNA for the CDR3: TGTGCCAGCAGTTTTCGACTAGCGGGGGATAGCTCCTACGAGCAGTACTTC. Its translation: CASSFRLAGDSSYEQYF.

The CDR3 reads CADSPTSGPGRQFF. The DNA of the CDR3 is TGTGCCGACAGCCCCACTAGCGGGCCGGGGCGGCAGTTCTTC. This chain joins TRBV5-8 and TRBJ2-1; the match to TRBD2 covers 9 bases. This CDR3 has 14 residues. V lost 10 bases to trimming and J lost 12 bases; unmatched junction nucleotides: 17. Germline V CDR1 and CDR2: SGHTS, YDEGEE.

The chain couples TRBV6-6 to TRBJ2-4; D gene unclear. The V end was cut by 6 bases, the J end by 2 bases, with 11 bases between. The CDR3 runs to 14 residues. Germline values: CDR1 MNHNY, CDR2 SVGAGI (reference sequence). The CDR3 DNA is TGTGCCAGCAGGGAACAGTATCCCAAAAACATTCAGTACTTC. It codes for CASREQYPKNIQYF.

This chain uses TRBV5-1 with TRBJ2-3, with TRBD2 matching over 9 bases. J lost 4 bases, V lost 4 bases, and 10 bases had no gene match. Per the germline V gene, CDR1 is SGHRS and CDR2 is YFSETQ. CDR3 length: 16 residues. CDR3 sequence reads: CASSLGSGGGADTQYF. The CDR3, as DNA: TGCGCCAGCAGCCTGGGTAGCGGGGGAGGGGCAGATACGCAGTATTTT.

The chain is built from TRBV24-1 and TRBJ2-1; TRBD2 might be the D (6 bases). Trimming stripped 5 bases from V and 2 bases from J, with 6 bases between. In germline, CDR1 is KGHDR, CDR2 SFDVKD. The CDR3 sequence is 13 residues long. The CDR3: CATSGGAYNEQFF. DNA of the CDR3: TGTGCCACCAGTGGGGGGGCCTACAATGAGCAGTTCTTC.

The chain's CDR3 is CASSRGTGSYGYTF. The CDR3, as DNA: TGTGCCAGCAGTCGCGGGACAGGGAGCTATGGCTACACCTTC. The rearrangement links TRBV27 to TRBJ1-2, with 9 bases that match TRBD1. The length of the CDR3 is 14 residues. CDR1 is MNHEY, CDR2 SMNVEV, per germline (reference sequence). V dropped 5 bases and J dropped 4; count of bases not matched to a gene: 5.

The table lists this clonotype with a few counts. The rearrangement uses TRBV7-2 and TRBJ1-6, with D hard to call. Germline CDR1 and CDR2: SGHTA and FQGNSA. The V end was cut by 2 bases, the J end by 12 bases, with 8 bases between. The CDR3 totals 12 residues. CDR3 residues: CASSLILLPLHF. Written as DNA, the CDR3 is TGTGCCAGCAGCTTAATCTTGCTACCCCTCCACTTT.

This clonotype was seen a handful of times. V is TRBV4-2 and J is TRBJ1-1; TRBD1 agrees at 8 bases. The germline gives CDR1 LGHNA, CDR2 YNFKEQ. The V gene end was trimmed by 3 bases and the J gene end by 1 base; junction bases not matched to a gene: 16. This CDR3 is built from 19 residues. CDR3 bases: TGTGCCAGCAGCCAGGATCCCGTAACCGAGGACAGGGAGAACACTGAAGCTTTCTTT. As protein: CASSQDPVTEDRENTEAFF.

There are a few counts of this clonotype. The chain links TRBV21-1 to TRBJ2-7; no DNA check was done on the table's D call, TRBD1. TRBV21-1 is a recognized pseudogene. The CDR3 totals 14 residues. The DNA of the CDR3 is TGTGCCAGCAGCAAAGGGACAGTCTCCTACGAGCAGTACTTC. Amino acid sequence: CASSKGTVSYEQYF.

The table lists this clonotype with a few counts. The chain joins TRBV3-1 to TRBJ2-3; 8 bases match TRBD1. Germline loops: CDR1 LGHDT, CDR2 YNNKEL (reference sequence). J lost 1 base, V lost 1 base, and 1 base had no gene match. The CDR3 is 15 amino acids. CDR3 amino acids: CASSQGQGRTDTQYF. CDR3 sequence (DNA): TGTGCCAGCAGCCAAGGACAGGGGCGCACAGATACGCAGTATTTT.

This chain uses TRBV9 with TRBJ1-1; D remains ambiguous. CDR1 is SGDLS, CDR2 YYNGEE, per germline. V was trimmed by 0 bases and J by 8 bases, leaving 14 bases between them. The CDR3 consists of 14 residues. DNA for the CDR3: TGTGCCAGCAGCGTAGGGCAGGTCGCGTTAGAAGCTTTCTTT. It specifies CASSVGQVALEAFF.

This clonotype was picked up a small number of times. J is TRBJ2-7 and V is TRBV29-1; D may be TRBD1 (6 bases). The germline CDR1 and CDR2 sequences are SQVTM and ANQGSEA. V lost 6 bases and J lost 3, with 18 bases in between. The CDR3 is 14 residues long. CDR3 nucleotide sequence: TGCAGCGTCCTACTGACAGGTGCAGTCTACGAGCAGTACTTC. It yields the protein CSVLLTGAVYEQYF.

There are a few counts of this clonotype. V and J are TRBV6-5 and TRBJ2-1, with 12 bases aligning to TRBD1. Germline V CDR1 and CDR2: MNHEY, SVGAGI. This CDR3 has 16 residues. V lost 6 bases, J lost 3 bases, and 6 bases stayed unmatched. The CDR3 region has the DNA TGTGCCAGCAGCAAGGGGACAGGGGGCCTCTACAATGAGCAGTTCTTC. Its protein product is CASSKGTGGLYNEQFF.